Shown below are 24 T cell receptor beta chains from a single sample sequenced in a study of control samples from healthy donors and cancer patients. This table comes from immunoSEQ multiplex PCR, and its TCRdb copy is limited to in-frame clones, with some not included. The sample has some 150,000 clones; 75% to 95% are singletons. Sequenced input: blood. The receptors come from a man younger than 35 in good health.

The V gene is TRBV5-1, the J gene TRBJ2-7; the D is unclear. Germline V CDR1 and CDR2: SGHRS, YFSETQ. There are 14 residues in the CDR3. Trimming took off 0 bases at V and 3 bases at J, with 10 bases between the two ends. The CDR3: CASSLEQPFYEQYF. CDR3 bases: TGCGCCAGCAGCTTGGAGCAGCCCTTCTACGAGCAGTACTTC.

The chain is built from TRBV18 and TRBJ2-3; weak D call: TRBD1 (5 bases). The CDR3 has 16 amino acids. CDR1 KGHSH and CDR2 LQKENI come from the germline V gene. Trimming took 3 bases from V and 2 from J, leaving 15 bases between them. The CDR3 loop reads CASSPSPRVDTDTQYF. The CDR3 bases are TGTGCCAGCTCACCTTCGCCCAGGGTGGACACAGATACGCAGTATTTT.

The V call is TRBV7-2, the J call TRBJ1-2; 7 bases match TRBD1. Losses at the gene ends were 3 bases for V and 6 bases for J; bases not matched to a gene: 7. The CDR3 loop spans 14 amino acids. Germline V gene lookup returns CDR1 SGHTA and CDR2 FQGNSA. For the CDR3, the DNA is TGTGCCAGCAGCTTTACAGGGGAAGGCGATGGCTACACCTTC. Translation: CASSFTGEGDGYTF.

The chain employs TRBV4-3 and TRBJ2-1; 10 bases agree with TRBD2. There are 18 residues in the CDR3. Per the germline V gene, CDR1 is LGHNA and CDR2 is YSLEER. The J segment lost 3 bases and the V segment lost 0 bases, leaving 8 bases of the junction unmatched. In DNA, the CDR3 is TGCGCCAGCAGCCAAGATGGTCCCCCTAGCGGGGGCTACAATGAGCAGTTCTTC. It translates to CASSQDGPPSGGYNEQFF.

V is TRBV6-5 and J is TRBJ2-6; D unresolved. The CDR3 contains 14 residues. Trimming shortened V by 10 bases and J by 3 bases, and 13 bases separated the two germline ends. CDR1 MNHEY and CDR2 SVGAGI come from the germline V gene. The CDR3 sequence is CATNARVGANVLTF. CDR3 in DNA: TGTGCCACGAATGCCCGGGTTGGGGCCAACGTCCTGACTTTC.

Only one count was recorded for this clone. The V gene is TRBV10-3, the J gene TRBJ2-2, with D unclear. Trimming cost V 2 bases and J 5 bases, with 6 bases left between them. The CDR3 is 13 residues long. Looked up from germline, CDR1 is ENHRY and CDR2 is SYGVKD. The CDR3 here is CAISEGETGELFF. CDR3 nucleotide sequence: TGTGCCATCAGTGAGGGGGAAACCGGGGAGCTGTTTTTT.

V and J are TRBV19 and TRBJ2-5, with 9 positions matching TRBD1. V was pared by 3 bases and J by 3 bases, with 5 bases of the junction left unmatched. CDR3 length: 15 amino acids. From germline, CDR1 is LNHDA and CDR2 SQIVND (reference sequence). CDR3 sequence (DNA): TGTGCCAGTAGTATGACCGGGACAGGGAAAGAGACCCAGTACTTC. Translated: CASSMTGTGKETQYF.

The rearrangement links TRBV6-1 to TRBJ1-1, with D hard to call. Germline assignment: CDR1 MNHNS and CDR2 SASEGT. The CDR3 is made up of 15 amino acids. Deletions cut 1 base from V and 3 bases from J, with 12 bases between. CDR3 nucleotide sequence: TGTGCCAGCAGTGAAGTTGGGAACTGGTACACTGAAGCTTTCTTT. This sequence encodes CASSEVGNWYTEAFF.

V and J are TRBV2 and TRBJ1-2; D is unresolved. V was pared by 3 bases and J by 2 bases, with 13 bases between. Germline CDR1 and CDR2: SNHLY and FYNNEI. CDR3 size: 15 residues. The CDR3, as DNA: TGTGCCAGCAGTGACCGCGCCGGTTTCAACTATGGCTACACCTTC. It encodes CASSDRAGFNYGYTF.

The V gene is TRBV5-1, the J gene TRBJ2-5; no firm D call. The CDR3 length is 12 residues. In germline, CDR1 is SGHRS, CDR2 YFSETQ. V lost 2 bases and J lost 4, with 6 bases in between. The CDR3 loop reads CASSLKGETQYF. DNA of the CDR3: TGCGCCAGCAGCTTAAAGGGAGAGACCCAGTACTTC. Using reference TRBV5-1 and TRBJ2-5 for the parts outside the CDR3, the full variable domain is KAGVTQTPRYLIKTRGQQVTLSCSPISGHRSVSWYQQTPGQGLQFLFEYFSETQRNKGNFPGRFSGRQFSNSRSEMNVSTLELGDSALYLCASSLKGETQYFGPGTRLLVL.

The rearrangement uses TRBV5-1 and TRBJ2-7, with TRBD1 matching over 9 bases. This CDR3 contains 14 residues. Germline-derived CDR1 and CDR2 are SGHRS and YFSETQ. The trim removed 2 bases at V and 5 bases at J, leaving 5 bases unmatched. DNA for the CDR3: TGCGCCAGCAGCTTACAGGGGGCGGTCCACGAGCAGTACTTC. As protein: CASSLQGAVHEQYF.

The chain combines TRBV3-1 (or the pseudogene TRBV3-2) with TRBJ1-1, with 7 bases aligning to TRBD1. CDR3 size: 14 residues. Germline lookup yields CDR1 LGHDT and CDR2 YNNKEL (reference sequence). The V segment lost 1 base and the J segment 4 bases; nucleotides outside the gene matches: 3. In DNA, the CDR3 is TGTGCCAGCAGCCAAGGCAGGGGGGGCACTGAAGCTTTCTTT. Amino acid sequence: CASSQGRGGTEAFF.

In this sample, this clone turned up once. This chain uses TRBV19 with TRBJ1-2; the D is unclear. CDR1 is LNHDA and CDR2 is SQIVND in the germline V gene (reference sequence). Trimming removed 3 bases at V and 7 bases at J, with 15 bases between. The length of the CDR3 is 14 residues. In nucleotides, the CDR3 is TGTGCCAGTAGTATTGGACTCGGAGTGATTGGCTACACCTTC. This codes for CASSIGLGVIGYTF.

This rearrangement joins TRBV5-6 to TRBJ2-1; TRBD2 matches 15 bases. The V gene's germline CDR1 is SGHDT and CDR2 YYEEEE. V lost 3 bases to trimming and J lost 0 bases; unmatched junction nucleotides: 4. The CDR3 totals 18 residues. CDR3 in amino acids: CASSWGLAGGSSYNEQFF. CDR3 nucleotides: TGTGCCAGCAGCTGGGGACTAGCGGGGGGAAGCTCCTACAATGAGCAGTTCTTC.

The chain uses TRBV4-2 and TRBJ1-4; 12 bases agree with TRBD1. Germline V gene data show CDR1 as LGHNA and CDR2 as YNFKEQ. The CDR3 runs 19 residues. The junction had 10 bases not matched to a gene; V was cut back by 3 bases and J by 2 bases. This chain's CDR3 is CASSQISGTGGFTNEKLFF. The CDR3 DNA is TGTGCCAGCAGCCAGATTAGTGGGACAGGGGGCTTTACTAATGAAAAACTGTTTTTT.

The chain couples TRBV19 to TRBJ2-3; a weak D match, TRBD2 (5 bases). Germline V gene sequence: CDR1 LNHDA, CDR2 SQIVND (reference sequence). The CDR3 has 14 residues. V was trimmed by 10 bases and J by 3 bases, leaving 17 bases between them. CDR3 amino acids: CATKAPEGTDTQYF. DNA for the CDR3: TGTGCCACCAAGGCCCCCGAGGGAACAGATACGCAGTATTTT.

This chain connects TRBV7-9 to TRBJ1-1, with D maybe TRBD1 (5 bases). The CDR3 has 14 amino acids. V was shortened by 4 bases and J by 6 bases, with 15 bases between the two germline ends. Germline assignment: CDR1 SEHNR and CDR2 FQNEAQ (reference sequence). The DNA of the CDR3 is TGTGCCAGCAGCTCGCAGGGAGATAGCGCTGAAGCTTTCTTT. Its translation is CASSSQGDSAEAFF. The variable domain in full, with the rest retrieved from reference TRBV7-9 and TRBJ1-1, is DTGVSQNPRHKITKRGQNVTFRCDPISEHNRLYWYRQTLGQGPEFLTYFQNEAQLEKSRLLSDRFSAERPKGSFSTLEIQRTEQGDSAMYLCASSSQGDSAEAFFGQGTRLTVV.

The CDR3 nucleotides read TGTGCCAGCAGCTTATGGACAGTTTTGAACACTGAAGCTTTCTTT. It yields the protein CASSLWTVLNTEAFF. The chain is built from TRBV7-3 and TRBJ1-1; D might be TRBD1 (6 bases). The CDR3 covers 15 residues. Germline V lookup: CDR1 SGHTA, CDR2 FQGTGA. Trimming pared 2 bases from V and 0 bases from J, leaving 10 bases between.

This clone has only a few counts. V is TRBV4-2 and J is TRBJ2-7, with a weak D call TRBD2 (6 bases). Germline lookup yields CDR1 LGHNA and CDR2 YNFKEQ. Trimming left V 4 bases short and J 4 bases short, with 20 bases between. The CDR3 is 16 amino acids. In nucleotides, the CDR3 is TGTGCCAGCAGCCGGTTTGTATTGGGGACTTTGTACGAGCAGTACTTC. Its translation: CASSRFVLGTLYEQYF.

This rearrangement joins TRBV15 to TRBJ1-2, with 9 bases identical to TRBD1. There are 16 residues in the CDR3. The junction had 10 bases not matched to a gene; V was cut back by 3 bases and J by 5 bases. Germline CDR1 and CDR2: LNHNV and YYDKDF (reference sequence). CDR3 amino acids: CATSRGRPGQGYGYTF. The CDR3 bases are TGTGCCACCAGCAGGGGGCGACCGGGACAGGGTTATGGCTACACCTTC.

The rearrangement links TRBV5-4 to TRBJ2-6; D might be TRBD1 or TRBD2, each matching 5 bases. Germline CDR1 is SGHNT and CDR2 is YYREEE (reference sequence). V shed 4 bases and J shed 4 bases, with 12 bases lying between them. This CDR3 region has 15 residues. In nucleotides, the CDR3 is TGTGCCAGCAGCCCGGGGCCAGCCGGGGCCAACGTCCTGACTTTC. Translating gives CASSPGPAGANVLTF.

This CDR3 is CATSRVRTPSGGNTGELFF. In DNA form, the CDR3 reads TGTGCCACCAGCAGAGTTCGGACCCCTAGCGGGGGGAACACCGGGGAGCTGTTTTTT. This chain joins TRBV15 and TRBJ2-2, with TRBD2 matching over 10 bases. Trimming at V came to 1 base and at J to 1 base, leaving 9 bases not matched to a gene. The CDR3 totals 19 residues. Germline V lookup: CDR1 LNHNV, CDR2 YYDKDF (reference sequence). Based on the CDR3 plus reference TRBV15 and TRBJ2-2, the full variable domain is DAMVIQNPRYQVTQFGKPVTLSCSQTLNHNVMYWYQQKSSQAPKLLFHYYDKDFNNEADTPDNFQSRRPNTSFCFLDIRSPGLGDTAMYLCATSRVRTPSGGNTGELFFGEGSRLTVL.

The CDR3 DNA sequence: TGTGCCAGCAGTTTATTCGCGACAGTGGGGGGACAGCCCCAGCATTTT. It translates to CASSLFATVGGQPQHF. This rearrangement joins TRBV27 to TRBJ1-5, with a tentative D call TRBD1 (5 bases). CDR1 and CDR2 (germline): MNHEY, SMNVEV (reference sequence). The CDR3 covers 16 residues. V lost 1 base, J lost 7 bases, and 17 bases lay in between.

This clone came up once. The chain employs TRBV7-6 and TRBJ2-6; D gene uncertain. The germline gives CDR1 SGHVS, CDR2 FNYEAQ. The CDR3 totals 13 residues. V was clipped by 5 bases and J by 2 bases, with 4 bases between them. The CDR3 spells CASSGPGANVLTF. CDR3 coding DNA: TGTGCCAGCAGCGGTCCTGGGGCCAACGTCCTGACTTTC.